The 14 T cell receptor beta chains presented below share a single source sample, sequenced in a study of liver allograft versus peripheral blood T cells. Across the study: What was compared were the T cell receptor repertoires in transplanted livers and those in the peripheral blood of recipients.

TCRdb re-derived calls from the reads in MiXCR, one entry per CDR3 protein. Of about 10,000 distinct CDR3 sequences in the sample, about 25% are singletons; the top ten hold around 1.5%. The receptor source for this set is a human patient who had a liver transplant. Certain T cells may be donor cells from the graft.

This clonotype came up a few times. V gene TRBV10-3 combines with J gene TRBJ2-1, with TRBD2 matching 8 bases. The CDR3 is made up of 16 amino acids. The ends lost 6 bases at V and 5 bases at J; junction bases unmatched: 12. Germline V gives CDR1 ENHRY, CDR2 SYGVKD. The CDR3 reads CAISHRGGRNDNEQFF. The CDR3 nucleotides read TGTGCCATCAGCCACCGGGGCGGGAGGAACGACAATGAGCAGTTCTTC.

The gene calls are TRBV5-4 and TRBJ1-2; D is uncertain. In germline, CDR1 is SGHNT, CDR2 YYREEE (reference sequence). The CDR3 length is 14 residues. Trimming took off 4 bases at V and 4 bases at J, with 14 bases between the two ends. CDR3 region: CASSKWEVPYGYTF. The CDR3, as DNA: TGTGCCAGCAGCAAATGGGAGGTTCCCTATGGCTACACCTTC.

The chain is built from TRBV5-5 and TRBJ1-6, with D uncertain. The length of the CDR3 is 15 residues. Germline values: CDR1 SGHKS, CDR2 YYEKEE (reference sequence). Trimming took 4 bases from V and 8 from J, leaving 16 bases between them. The CDR3 here is CASSPRPPRDSPLHF. The CDR3 bases are TGTGCCAGCAGCCCAAGACCCCCTAGAGATTCACCCCTCCACTTT.

At least ten counts were recorded for this clonotype. The chain combines TRBV27 with TRBJ2-2; D remains unclear. This CDR3 contains 16 residues. V gave up 3 bases and J gave up 0 bases, with 11 bases separating them. The germline V gene has CDR1 MNHEY and CDR2 SMNVEV (reference sequence). The CDR3: CASSLLSSANTGELFF. The CDR3 bases are TGTGCCAGCAGTTTGTTATCCAGTGCGAACACCGGGGAGCTGTTTTTT.

The chain recombines TRBV6-1 with TRBJ1-5; possibly TRBD1 for D (5 bases). V lost 7 bases, J lost 3 bases, and 10 bases lay in between. The CDR3 runs to 13 residues. CDR1 is MNHNS, CDR2 SASEGT, per germline. CDR3 in amino acids: CASTRQTNQPQHF. CDR3 DNA: TGTGCCAGCACAAGACAGACCAATCAGCCCCAGCATTTT.

This clonotype was observed a handful of times. This chain uses TRBV19 with TRBJ2-7; D perhaps matches TRBD1 (5 bases). CDR1 and CDR2 from the germline V gene are LNHDA and SQIVND (reference sequence). Trimming shortened V by 5 bases and J by 6 bases, and 20 bases separated the two germline ends. This CDR3 contains 15 residues. The DNA of the CDR3 is TGTGCCAGTAGTTCCCGAATTAATTGGGGCGGCGAGCAGTACTTC. As protein: CASSSRINWGGEQYF.

This clonotype occurred a few times. The chain recombines TRBV20-1 with TRBJ1-5; possibly TRBD1 for D (5 bases). The V gene lost 0 bases and the J gene lost 6 bases, with 12 bases spanning the gap. The CDR3 covers 14 residues. The germline CDR1 and CDR2 sequences are DFQATT and SNEGSKA (reference sequence). In DNA form, the CDR3 reads TGCAGTGCTAGAGATACCCAGCAGGGTCAGCCCCAGCATTTT. It encodes CSARDTQQGQPQHF.

The CDR3 is CASALGSTNTEAFF. CDR3 nucleotide sequence: TGTGCCAGCGCATTGGGGAGCACGAACACTGAAGCTTTCTTT. The gene calls are TRBV5-4 and TRBJ1-1; D not certain. Trimming removed 7 bases from V and 1 base from J, with 14 bases in between. Germline CDR1 reads SGHNT; CDR2 reads YYREEE (reference sequence). The CDR3 sequence is 14 residues long.

The chain couples TRBV20-1 to TRBJ2-1; D perhaps matches TRBD1 (5 bases). CDR3 size: 14 residues. Germline CDR1 DFQATT, CDR2 SNEGSKA (reference sequence). Trimming took 1 base from V and 9 from J, leaving 16 bases between them. The CDR3 DNA sequence: TGCAGTGCTAGAGCCTTAGGGTCAAGGGGTGAGCAGTTCTTC. Translating gives CSARALGSRGEQFF.

In the case of this clonotype: It may be a read error: a sequence one base away is much more abundant. This sequence joins TRBV29-1 and TRBJ1-2; D perhaps matches TRBD1 (5 bases). The CDR3 has 14 amino acids. Germline values: CDR1 SQVTM, CDR2 ANQGSEA. V was cut by 6 bases and J by 0 bases, with 14 bases left in between. The CDR3 protein is CSVILSGTNYGYTF. CDR3 bases: TGCAGCGTGATACTGTCAGGGACTAACTATGGCTACACCTTC.

This clonotype counts as medium-sized (0.01 to 0.1%). V usage is TRBV18 and J usage is TRBJ1-1, with D tentatively TRBD1 (5 bases). V was pared by 3 bases and J by 2 bases, with 16 bases between. The CDR3 runs to 16 residues. CDR1 is KGHSH, CDR2 LQKENI, per germline. In nucleotides, the CDR3 is TGTGCCAGCTCACCCAGGGAGGGTTCAGCTAACACTGAAGCTTTCTTT. Translation: CASSPREGSANTEAFF.

Relative to its sample, this clonotype is medium-sized. The chain employs TRBV27 and TRBJ1-1; D unclear. CDR3 length equals 15 residues. CDR1 and CDR2 from the germline V gene are MNHEY and SMNVEV (reference sequence). Trimming took off 4 bases at V and 4 bases at J, with 16 bases between the two ends. In DNA form, the CDR3 reads TGTGCCAGCAGTTCACTAGCGGTTCTCAGCACTGAAGCTTTCTTT. It yields the protein CASSSLAVLSTEAFF.

The chain links TRBV20-1 to TRBJ1-2, with a possible D match to TRBD1 (6 bases). The CDR3 runs to 12 residues. Germline V gene data show CDR1 as DFQATT and CDR2 as SNEGSKA (reference sequence). With 6 bases removed from V and 8 bases from J, the gap between germline ends came to 16 bases. DNA of the CDR3: TGCAGTGCGCCGAAGGGGGGAGAAGGCTACACCTTC. It is translated as CSAPKGGEGYTF.

This chain links TRBV6-1 with TRBJ1-1; tentatively, D is TRBD1 (6 bases). Germline V gene data show CDR1 as MNHNS and CDR2 as SASEGT. Trimming shortened V by 3 bases and J by 6 bases, and 17 bases separated the two germline ends. The CDR3 loop spans 15 amino acids. CDR3 residues: CASSERAGADAEAFF. CDR3 bases: TGTGCCAGCAGTGAGAGGGCAGGGGCCGACGCTGAAGCTTTCTTT.